The 5 T cell receptor beta chains given below trace back to one sample, sequenced in a study of PD-L1 blockade in urothelial cancer. Indicated time point: peripheral blood 6 weeks after treatment start. Sequenced by immunoSEQ multiplex PCR; TCRdb stores in-frame clones only, minus some. The table lists around 110,000 clones, approximately 90% of them singletons. The sample here was PBMCs, taken around atezolizumab (anti-PD-L1) treatment. These TCRs come from a man in his 60s with urothelial cancer.

This clone appeared a few times. The chain is built from TRBV7-2 and TRBJ2-6; D remains ambiguous. The CDR3 has 14 residues. V gave up 5 bases and J gave up 0 bases, with 5 bases separating them. The germline V gene encodes CDR1 SGHTA and CDR2 FQGNSA. The CDR3 bases are TGTGCCAGCAGCCTTAGCTCTGGGGCCAACGTCCTGACTTTC. This codes for CASSLSSGANVLTF.

This chain uses TRBV7-9 with TRBJ2-7, with D tentatively TRBD1 (6 bases). Deletions cut 1 base from V and 2 bases from J, with 15 bases between. Germline V CDR1 and CDR2: SEHNR, FQNEAQ (reference sequence). The CDR3 loop spans 16 amino acids. This CDR3 reads CASSLGAGVATYEQYF. The CDR3 DNA reads as TGTGCCAGCAGCTTAGGGGCAGGGGTAGCTACCTACGAGCAGTACTTC.

The V gene is TRBV11-2, the J gene TRBJ2-1; 7 bases are a match to TRBD2. The length of the CDR3 is 14 residues. Losses at the gene ends were 6 bases for V and 4 bases for J; bases not matched to a gene: 6. Germline lookup yields CDR1 SGHAT and CDR2 FQNNGV. CDR3 region: CASRHTSAYNEQFF. CDR3 DNA: TGTGCCAGCAGGCATACTAGCGCTTACAATGAGCAGTTCTTC.

The chain has TRBV4-1 and TRBJ2-7; TRBD1 might be the D (5 bases). The ends were cut back, 2 bases at V and 3 bases at J, with 11 bases in the middle. The CDR3 is made up of 14 amino acids. Germline V gene lookup returns CDR1 MGHRA and CDR2 YSYEKL. The chain's CDR3 is CASSQLSRDYEQYF. CDR3 in DNA: TGCGCCAGCAGCCAACTCAGCAGGGACTACGAGCAGTACTTC.

The chain combines TRBV6-1 with TRBJ2-3; TRBD1 matches 8 bases. J lost 1 base, V lost 2 bases, and 8 bases had no gene match. The V gene's germline CDR1 is MNHNS and CDR2 SASEGT. This CDR3 comprises 17 residues. The CDR3 coding sequence is TGTGCCAGCAGTGAAAGTATCGGACAGGGAGGCACAGATACGCAGTATTTT. Amino acid sequence: CASSESIGQGGTDTQYF.